The 22 T cell receptor beta chains below were found in one sample sequenced in a study of shared clonotypes between healthy human individuals. The protocol was immunoSEQ multiplex PCR, while the TCRdb copy is restricted to in-frame clones and leaves out a portion. The data contain more than 400,000 clones, around four fifths of them singletons. Source material: PBMCs. The receptor source for this set is a woman aged 40 to 49 in good health. Some clones in this sample may be carry-over from other donors' samples.

This clone occurred a few times. The chain joins TRBV7-9 to TRBJ1-5; D may be TRBD1 (5 bases). The CDR3 extends over 17 amino acids. V lost 2 bases and J 4 bases, leaving 18 bases between the germline ends. CDR1 is SEHNR and CDR2 is FQNEAQ in the germline V gene (reference sequence). The DNA for the CDR3 is TGTGCCAGCAGCTTAAATCGGGCAGGGTCCATGAATCAGCCCCAGCATTTT. Its protein is CASSLNRAGSMNQPQHF.

The rearrangement links TRBV2 to TRBJ2-1; no firm D call. This CDR3 contains 11 residues. CDR1 and CDR2 (germline): SNHLY, FYNNEI. The V gene lost 7 bases and the J gene lost 3 bases, with 4 bases spanning the gap. CDR3 nucleotide sequence: TGTGCCAGCATGGACTACAATGAGCAGTTCTTC. It translates to CASMDYNEQFF.

This chain connects TRBV9 to TRBJ1-4; weak D call: TRBD1 (6 bases). This CDR3 contains 14 residues. V was cut by 3 bases and J by 4 bases, with 10 bases left in between. Germline V gene sequence: CDR1 SGDLS, CDR2 YYNGEE. The CDR3 nucleotides are TGTGCCAGCAGCGACCGGGACATTAATGAAAAACTGTTTTTT. The encoded protein is CASSDRDINEKLFF.

The V call is TRBV5-4, the J call TRBJ1-1; no clear D. The V gene lost 1 base and the J gene lost 1 base, with 5 bases spanning the gap. CDR1 is SGHNT and CDR2 is YYREEE in the germline V gene (reference sequence). The CDR3 is 13 residues long. CDR3 coding DNA: TGTGCCAGCAGCTTGTTTGCGAACACTGAAGCTTTCTTT. Its protein is CASSLFANTEAFF. Variable domain in full (rest from reference TRBV5-4 and TRBJ1-1): ETGVTQSPTHLIKTRGQQVTLRCSSQSGHNTVSWYQQALGQGPQFIFQYYREEENGRGNFPPRFSGLQFPNYSSELNVNALELDDSALYLCASSLFANTEAFFGQGTRLTVV.

V usage is TRBV14 and J usage is TRBJ1-3; D is unclear. The CDR3 totals 12 residues. Germline CDR1 reads SGHDN; CDR2 reads FVKESK. V lost 3 bases to trimming and J lost 3 bases, with 3 bases between them. Here the CDR3 reads CASSQFGNTIYF. Here the CDR3 DNA reads TGTGCCAGCAGCCAGTTTGGAAACACCATATATTTT.

This chain connects TRBV5-1 to TRBJ1-2, with no clear D. V lost 0 bases and J lost 4, with 16 bases in between. Germline V gives CDR1 SGHRS, CDR2 YFSETQ. The CDR3 spans 16 residues. CDR3 residues: CASSLARGSPTYGYTF. Here the CDR3 DNA reads TGCGCCAGCAGCTTGGCCCGGGGAAGTCCGACCTATGGCTACACCTTC.

The V gene is TRBV2, the J gene TRBJ1-2; D perhaps matches TRBD1 (6 bases). V lost 6 bases and J lost 4, with 15 bases in between. CDR3 length: 14 residues. Looked up from germline, CDR1 is SNHLY and CDR2 is FYNNEI. The CDR3 region has the DNA TGTGCCAGCAGGGTACAGGGCTCTGGCTATGGCTACACCTTC. Encoded protein: CASRVQGSGYGYTF.

J is TRBJ2-1 and V is TRBV30, with D unresolved. The V end was cut by 2 bases, the J end by 4 bases, with 9 bases between. This CDR3 region has 13 residues. Looked up from germline, CDR1 is GTSNPN and CDR2 is SVGIG (reference sequence). The CDR3 sequence is CAWSRKAYNEQFF. The CDR3 region has the DNA TGTGCCTGGAGTAGAAAGGCTTACAATGAGCAGTTCTTC.

CDR3 nucleotides: TGTGCCAGCAGCGTAGTGCCCGACACCTACACCGGGGAGCTGTTTTTT. The encoded protein is CASSVVPDTYTGELFF. The chain is built from TRBV9 and TRBJ2-2; D gene uncertain. Germline CDR1 and CDR2: SGDLS and YYNGEE. V was pared by 0 bases and J by 3 bases, with 12 bases between. The CDR3 covers 16 residues.

This chain uses TRBV18 with TRBJ1-2; D unresolved. Trimming cost V 5 bases and J 3 bases, with 10 bases left between them. The CDR3 is 13 residues long. CDR1 and CDR2 (germline): KGHSH, LQKENI. The CDR3 DNA follows: TGTGCCAGCTCAGAGGGCCGGGACTATGGCTACACCTTC. This codes for CASSEGRDYGYTF.

The V call is TRBV29-1, the J call TRBJ1-1, with D possibly TRBD1 on 6 matching bases. The CDR3 is 14 amino acids. V lost 4 bases and J lost 7, with 19 bases in between. From germline, CDR1 is SQVTM and CDR2 ANQGSEA. In nucleotides, the CDR3 is TGCAGCGTTGTCCCGAACCCACAGGGCCTTGAAGCTTTCTTT. Protein sequence: CSVVPNPQGLEAFF.

V gene TRBV4-3 combines with J gene TRBJ1-2; D gene unclear. Trimming took off 0 bases at V and 8 bases at J, with 10 bases between the two ends. The germline V gene encodes CDR1 LGHNA and CDR2 YSLEER. CDR3 length: 13 amino acids. The CDR3: CASSQDIAVGYTF. The CDR3 nucleotides read TGCGCCAGCAGCCAAGATATTGCGGTCGGCTACACCTTC.

The gene calls are TRBV11-3 and TRBJ2-1; 8 bases are a match to TRBD2. This CDR3 is 15 amino acids long. From germline, CDR1 is SGHNT and CDR2 YENEEA. Unmatched junction bases numbered 11, after V lost 6 bases and J lost 7 bases. Written as DNA, the CDR3 is TGTGCCAGCAGTCGGGAGGGGCCCTTAGGGAATGAGCAGTTCTTC. This sequence encodes CASSREGPLGNEQFF.

The chain joins TRBV7-3 to TRBJ2-1, with TRBD1 as a possible D gene (5 bases). Germline assignment: CDR1 SGHTA and CDR2 FQGTGA. There are 16 residues in the CDR3. The ends were cut back, 5 bases at V and 8 bases at J, with 22 bases in the middle. The CDR3 region has the DNA TGTGCCAGCAGCCCTTCCGGAGCCTCCCCAGGGCATGAGCAGTTCTTC. It is translated as CASSPSGASPGHEQFF. The full variable domain, with the rest looked up from reference TRBV7-3 and TRBJ2-1, is GAGVSQTPSNKVTEKGKYVELRCDPISGHTALYWYRQSLGQGPEFLIYFQGTGAADDSGLPNDRFFAVRPEGSVSTLKIQRTERGDSAVYLCASSPSGASPGHEQFFGPGTRLTVL.

The chain has TRBV19 and TRBJ2-2, with 8 bases that match TRBD1. Losses at the gene ends were 7 bases for V and 5 bases for J; bases not matched to a gene: 6. Germline CDR1 and CDR2: LNHDA and SQIVND (reference sequence). The CDR3 is 14 residues long. This CDR3 reads CASIDRGRTGELFF. Here the CDR3 DNA reads TGTGCCAGTATCGACAGGGGTAGGACCGGGGAGCTGTTTTTT. The whole variable domain, remainder taken from reference TRBV19 and TRBJ2-2, is DGGITQSPKYLFRKEGQNVTLSCEQNLNHDAMYWYRQDPGQGLRLIYYSQIVNDFQKGDIAEGYSVSREKKESFPLTVTSAQKNPTAFYLCASIDRGRTGELFFGEGSRLTVL.

This clone has a single count. The V and J genes are TRBV25-1 and TRBJ2-5; D gene uncertain. This CDR3 has 14 residues. From germline, CDR1 is MGHDK and CDR2 SYGVNS. Trimming took 3 bases from V and 4 from J, leaving 12 bases between them. The CDR3 nucleotides are TGTGCCAGCAGTGAGAGGAGTGGGCGAGAGACCCAGTACTTC. As protein: CASSERSGRETQYF.

The chain links TRBV7-6 to TRBJ2-5, with TRBD2 as a possible D gene (7 bases). This CDR3 spans 16 amino acids. CDR1 is SGHVS, CDR2 FNYEAQ, per germline. Trimming stripped 5 bases from V and 4 bases from J, with 20 bases between. The CDR3 region is CASSPLGAGEGETQYF. The DNA of the CDR3 is TGTGCCAGCAGCCCTTTGGGGGCGGGAGAAGGAGAGACCCAGTACTTC.

This clone was observed at least ten times. Other DNA sequences in the sample encode the same CDR3. The chain has TRBV27 and TRBJ2-5, with 8 bases lining up with TRBD2. The J segment lost 1 base and the V segment lost 5 bases, leaving 9 bases of the junction unmatched. In germline, CDR1 is MNHEY, CDR2 SMNVEV (reference sequence). This CDR3 is built from 16 residues. CDR3 sequence reads: CASSKFGLAGQETQYF. CDR3 sequence (DNA): TGTGCCAGCAGTAAATTCGGACTAGCTGGCCAAGAGACCCAGTACTTC.

This clone appeared many times. The chain couples TRBV19 to TRBJ1-1; the match to TRBD1 covers 11 bases. This CDR3 has 14 residues. V was clipped by 5 bases and J by 5 bases; unmatched bases: 4. Germline CDR1 is LNHDA and CDR2 is SQIVND (reference sequence). The CDR3 spells CASSAGQGGTEAFF. The CDR3 DNA sequence: TGTGCCAGTAGTGCGGGACAGGGGGGGACTGAAGCTTTCTTT.

This clone has just one count. The chain uses TRBV4-1 and TRBJ2-1; 7 bases align to TRBD2. CDR1 MGHRA and CDR2 YSYEKL come from the germline V gene. This CDR3 comprises 15 residues. J was trimmed by 7 bases and V by 1 base; bases with no gene match: 7. DNA of the CDR3: TGCGCCAGCAGCCAAGGGGCGGGAGATGCGAATGAGCAGTTCTTC. Residues: CASSQGAGDANEQFF.

The table lists this clone with a count of one. V is TRBV19 and J is TRBJ2-2; 8 bases map to TRBD1. The CDR3 has 14 residues. The J segment lost 3 bases and the V segment lost 10 bases, leaving 7 bases of the junction unmatched. Germline lookup yields CDR1 LNHDA and CDR2 SQIVND (reference sequence). The CDR3 bases are TGTGCCACTTCAGGGACAGGCTACACCGGGGAGCTGTTTTTT. It translates to CATSGTGYTGELFF.

The genes are TRBV20-1 and TRBJ1-1; D gene unclear. Germline-derived CDR1 and CDR2 are DFQATT and SNEGSKA (reference sequence). Trimming cost V 5 bases and J 8 bases, with 12 bases left between them. This CDR3 is 11 amino acids long. The CDR3 DNA sequence: TGCAGTGCTCAGAGGAGTAACGAAGCTTTCTTT. This encodes CSAQRSNEAFF.